The rows below give T cell receptor beta chains drawn from one sample of a study of cytomegalovirus exposure and HLA in healthy donors. This table comes from immunoSEQ multiplex PCR, and its TCRdb copy is limited to in-frame clones, with some not included. In the table there are fewer than 130,000 clones, about three quarters of which are singletons. The sequencing sample was made of PBMCs. These receptors were taken from a female donor in good health and CMV-seropositive. Both conserved end residues are part of each CDR3. The D gene is left open where the match is weak. Only some rows state a clone size, as once, few, many or a class for expanded clones.

TRBJ2-7 | - | TRBD2 | 14 | TRBV28 | CASSPPAGAYEQYF | TGTGCCAGCAGTCCCCCAGCGGGAGCCTACGAGCAGTACTTC
TRBJ1-2 | - | - | 14 | TRBV18 | CASSPQDSNYGYTF | TGTGCCAGCTCACCACAGGACAGTAACTATGGCTACACCTTC
TRBJ2-3 | - | - | 16 | TRBV2 | CASSEGADTSTDTQYF | TGTGCCAGCAGTGAAGGAGCGGATACTAGCACAGATACGCAGTATTTT
TRBJ1-4 | - | TRBD1 | 13 | TRBV4-2 | CASSQGQGEKLFF | TGTGCCAGCAGCCAGGGACAGGGGGAAAAACTGTTTTTT
TRBJ2-3 | - | TRBD2 | 17 | TRBV7-8 | CASSMGLAGASTDTQYF | TGTGCCAGCAGCATGGGACTAGCGGGAGCTAGCACAGATACGCAGTATTTT
TRBJ2-3 | - | - | 17 | TRBV7-2 | CASSSFGSPPGTDTQYF | TGTGCCAGCAGCTCCTTCGGGTCGCCCCCTGGCACAGATACGCAGTATTTT
TRBJ2-1 | - | TRBD2 | 17 | TRBV7-2 | CASSPLTSGPSYNEQFF | TGTGCCAGCAGCCCCCTGACTAGCGGGCCTTCCTACAATGAGCAGTTCTTC
TRBJ1-5 | few | - | 15 | TRBV7-2 | CASSKQQGSNQPQHF | TGTGCCAGCAGCAAACAACAGGGTTCCAATCAGCCCCAGCATTTT
TRBJ2-5 | - | - | 13 | TRBV6-1 | CASTRGDVGTQYF | TGTGCCAGCACCAGGGGGGACGTGGGGACCCAGTACTTC
TRBJ2-1 | - | TRBD2 | 15 | TRBV7-2 | CASSLGRGGYNEQFF | TGTGCCAGCAGCTTAGGGCGGGGGGGCTACAATGAGCAGTTCTTC
TRBJ2-7 | few | TRBD1 | 13 | TRBV12-5 | CASEVTGGSEQYF | TGTGCTAGTGAGGTTACAGGGGGTAGCGAGCAGTACTTC
TRBJ1-3 | - | TRBD1 | 18 | TRBV5-1 | CASSRGTGGSVSGNTIYF | TGCGCCAGCTCCAGGGGGACAGGGGGCTCTGTCTCTGGAAACACCATATATTTT
TRBJ2-3 | - | TRBD2 | 16 | TRBV13 | CASSLGTSGSTDTQYF | TGTGCCAGCAGCTTAGGGACTAGCGGGAGCACAGATACGCAGTATTTT
TRBJ1-2 | - | - | 12 | TRBV2 | CASSRQGYGYTF | TGTGCCAGCAGTCGGCAGGGGTATGGCTACACCTTC
TRBJ1-1 | once | - | 15 | TRBV6-1 | CASSGWTELSSAAFF | TGTGCCAGCAGTGGTTGGACAGAGCTTTCTTCTGCAGCTTTCTTT
TRBJ1-1 | once | TRBD1 | 13 | TRBV7-3 | CASSFQGGTEAFF | TGTGCCAGCAGCTTTCAGGGGGGCACTGAAGCTTTCTTT
TRBJ1-4 | - | - | 12 | TRBV4-2 | CASSQTEEKLFF | TGTGCCAGCAGCCAAACGGAGGAAAAACTGTTTTTT
TRBJ1-5 | once | TRBD1 | 14 | TRBV18 | CASSPGGQGSTQHF | TGTGCCAGCTCACCAGGGGGACAGGGATCGACCCAGCATTTT
TRBJ1-3 | - | - | 12 | TRBV28 | CASSRPPGTIYF | TGTGCCAGCAGCAGGCCGCCTGGCACCATATATTTT
TRBJ1-1 | few | - | 14 | TRBV15 | CATSRGGSNTEAFF | TGTGCCACCAGCAGAGGCGGCAGTAACACTGAAGCTTTCTTT
TRBJ2-2 | - | - | 18 | TRBV19 | CASSRWQGTLQNTGELFF | TGTGCCAGTAGCCGGTGGCAGGGAACATTACAGAACACCGGGGAGCTGTTTTTT
TRBJ1-3 | - | - | 15 | TRBV7-8 | CASSLGAGAGNTIYF | TGTGCCAGCAGCTTAGGGGCAGGGGCTGGAAACACCATATATTTT
TRBJ2-7 | few | TRBD1 | 15 | TRBV5-6 | CASTRQGARSYEQYF | TGTGCCAGCACCAGACAGGGGGCGCGAAGCTACGAGCAGTACTTC
TRBJ2-3 | - | TRBD2 | 15 | TRBV7-2 | CASSLGGLAGDTQYF | TGTGCCAGCAGCTTGGGTGGACTAGCGGGCGATACGCAGTATTTT
TRBJ2-7 | few | - | 13 | TRBV7-9 | CASSFTGAYEQYF | TGTGCCAGCAGCTTTACCGGTGCCTACGAGCAGTACTTC
TRBJ2-5 | - | - | 16 | TRBV28 | CASSTPGAGVGETQYF | TGTGCCAGCAGTACCCCCGGGGCAGGGGTCGGTGAGACCCAGTACTTC
TRBJ2-7 | - | - | 12 | TRBV2 | CASSEGPYEQYF | TGTGCCAGCAGTGAAGGGCCGTACGAGCAGTACTTC
TRBJ2-7 | - | - | 11 | TRBV11-1 | CASSRHYEQYF | TGTGCCAGCAGCCGACACTACGAGCAGTACTTC
TRBJ1-1 | - | TRBD1 | 14 | TRBV18 | CASSTGQGHTEAFF | TGTGCCAGCTCAACTGGACAGGGACACACTGAAGCTTTCTTT
TRBJ2-1 | - | TRBD2 | 16 | TRBV27 | CASSLLAGGPYNEQFF | TGTGCCAGCAGTTTATTAGCGGGAGGGCCCTACAATGAGCAGTTCTTC
TRBJ2-7 | - | - | 15 | TRBV9 | CASSVGPSVDYEQYF | TGTGCCAGCAGCGTTGGGCCTAGCGTAGACTACGAGCAGTACTTC
TRBJ2-1 | - | TRBD2 | 16 | TRBV9 | CASSVGAGGRRHEQFF | TGTGCCAGCAGCGTTGGGGCGGGAGGGCGTAGGCATGAGCAGTTCTTC
TRBJ2-7 | once | - | 14 | TRBV28 | CASSPNTNSYEQYF | TGTGCCAGCAGTCCCAACACCAACTCCTACGAGCAGTACTTC
TRBJ2-7 | - | TRBD1 | 18 | TRBV7-9 | CASSLALWGQDITYEQYF | TGTGCCAGCAGCTTAGCGCTTTGGGGACAGGATATCACCTACGAGCAGTACTTC
TRBJ1-1 | - | - | 14 | TRBV11-2 | CASGQWRTATEAFF | TGTGCCAGTGGACAGTGGAGAACGGCCACTGAAGCTTTCTTT
TRBJ2-7 | once | TRBD2 | 17 | TRBV4-2 | CASSPAVRPGGRYEQYF | TGTGCCAGCAGCCCCGCCGTTCGGCCGGGAGGTCGGTACGAGCAGTACTTC
TRBJ1-1 | - | TRBD1 | 15 | TRBV28 | CASTPGTGAFTEAFF | TGTGCCAGCACCCCTGGGACAGGGGCATTCACTGAAGCTTTCTTT
TRBJ2-4 | once | TRBD2 | 15 | TRBV19 | CASSIDPGRENIQYF | TGTGCCAGTAGTATAGATCCGGGGCGGGAGAACATTCAGTACTTC
TRBJ2-2 | - | - | 16 | TRBV7-2 | CASSLRPVANTGELFF | TGTGCCAGCAGTTTACGTCCGGTTGCGAACACCGGGGAGCTGTTTTTT
TRBJ2-3 | - | - | 20 | TRBV4-1 | CASRPLLDKGGYRGTDTQYF | TGCGCCAGCAGGCCACTCCTAGACAAGGGGGGGTACCGCGGCACAGATACGCAGTATTTT
TRBJ1-5 | - | - | 16 | TRBV7-2 | CASSEHGLGSNQPQHF | TGTGCCAGCAGCGAACATGGTCTGGGCAGCAATCAGCCCCAGCATTTT
TRBJ2-7 | - | TRBD1 | 14 | TRBV6-5 | CASAGRTGLHEQYF | TGTGCCAGCGCAGGGCGGACAGGGCTTCACGAGCAGTACTTC
TRBJ2-3 | - | TRBD2 | 17 | TRBV10-1 | CASSVGLASISTDTQYF | TGCGCCAGCAGTGTGGGACTAGCGTCCATAAGCACAGATACGCAGTATTTT
TRBJ2-3 | - | TRBD2 | 17 | TRBV27 | CASSFMGLAGLTDTQYF | TGTGCCAGCAGTTTTATGGGACTAGCGGGGCTAACAGATACGCAGTATTTT
TRBJ2-1 | - | TRBD2 | 12 | TRBV2 | CASRGEGPLQFF | TGTGCCAGCAGGGGGGAGGGTCCTTTGCAGTTCTTC
TRBJ2-7 | few | TRBD2 | 14 | TRBV7-2 | CASSQAGPLYEQYF | TGTGCCAGCAGCCAAGCGGGGCCGCTCTACGAGCAGTACTTC
TRBJ1-5 | - | - | 11 | TRBV10-1 | CASEHNQPQHF | TGCGCCAGCGAACACAATCAGCCCCAGCATTTT
TRBJ2-1 | - | TRBD1 | 15 | TRBV5-4 | CASSRTGVPYNEQFF | TGTGCCAGCAGCCGGACAGGGGTCCCCTACAATGAGCAGTTCTTC
TRBJ2-7 | - | - | 17 | TRBV9 | CASSVGDRGAKWYEQYF | TGTGCCAGCAGCGTAGGGGATCGGGGGGCTAAGTGGTACGAGCAGTACTTC
TRBJ2-3 | - | TRBD1 | 17 | TRBV5-1 | CASSLGHRDRSTDTQYF | TGCGCCAGCAGCTTGGGACACCGGGACAGGAGCACAGATACGCAGTATTTT
TRBJ2-3 | - | TRBD2 | 16 | TRBV5-1 | CASSLELAGVADTQYF | TGCGCCAGCAGCTTGGAGCTAGCGGGGGTGGCAGATACGCAGTATTTT
TRBJ2-1 | few | - | 17 | TRBV4-1 | CASSHLSGGDGYNEQFF | TGCGCCAGCAGCCACCTGTCCGGGGGTGACGGCTACAATGAGCAGTTCTTC
TRBJ1-2 | - | TRBD1 | 13 | TRBV6-5 | CASSAGTVHGYTF | TGTGCCAGCAGCGCCGGGACAGTCCATGGCTACACCTTC
TRBJ2-7 | few | - | 13 | TRBV12-5 | CASGLPLISEQYF | TGTGCTAGTGGTTTGCCCCTTATATCCGAGCAGTACTTC
TRBJ1-2 | - | - | 15 | TRBV7-2 | CASSFRERANYGYTF | TGTGCCAGCAGCTTCCGTGAGAGGGCTAACTATGGCTACACCTTC
TRBJ2-7 | once | - | 12 | TRBV11-2 | CASSPRSPEQYF | TGTGCCAGCAGCCCCCGAAGCCCCGAGCAGTACTTC
TRBJ2-3 | - | - | 16 | TRBV5-1 | CASSRRVAVGTDTQYF | TGCGCCAGCAGCCGGCGTGTAGCGGTGGGCACAGATACGCAGTATTTT
TRBJ2-3 | few | - | 14 | TRBV18 | CASSPLQSTDTQYF | TGTGCCAGCTCACCACTGCAGAGCACAGATACGCAGTATTTT
TRBJ1-6 | - | TRBD1 | 16 | TRBV2 | CASSEWTGTYNSPLHF | TGTGCCAGCAGTGAATGGACAGGGACCTATAATTCACCCCTCCACTTT